These 11 T cell receptor beta chains came from one sample sequenced in a study of blood T cell repertoires in COVID-19. Sequenced by immunoSEQ multiplex PCR; TCRdb stores in-frame clones only, minus some. The sample has approximately 110,000 clones; approximately 70% are singletons. The source material was peripheral blood. These receptors originate from a man at least 80 years old with acute or convalescent COVID-19.

The chain employs TRBV9 and TRBJ2-7; TRBD1 agrees at 8 bases. Germline values: CDR1 SGDLS, CDR2 YYNGEE. V shed 5 bases and J 4 bases; nucleotides not matched to a gene: 8. The CDR3 covers 14 residues. The CDR3 DNA follows: TGTGCCAGCAGTACCGAGCAGGGGGCGTACGAGCAGTACTTC. It yields the protein CASSTEQGAYEQYF.

The chain joins TRBV5-4 to TRBJ1-1; D is unclear. The CDR3 runs to 11 residues. Trimming removed 4 bases at V and 8 bases at J, with 9 bases between. Germline assignment: CDR1 SGHNT and CDR2 YYREEE (reference sequence). The CDR3 region has the DNA TGTGCCAGCAGCAACGGTTGGGAAGCTTTCTTT. This codes for CASSNGWEAFF.

The chain joins TRBV6-2 or TRBV6-3 to TRBJ2-2; D is uncertain. CDR3 length equals 14 residues. Trimming took 4 bases from V and 0 from J, leaving 6 bases between them. CDR1 is MNHEY and CDR2 is SVGEGT in the germline V gene. This CDR3 reads CASSFSSNTGELFF. In DNA, the CDR3 is TGTGCCAGCAGTTTTTCGTCGAACACCGGGGAGCTGTTTTTT.

V gene TRBV18 combines with J gene TRBJ1-1, with D perhaps matching TRBD1 (6 bases). Looked up from germline, CDR1 is KGHSH and CDR2 is LQKENI. CDR3 length equals 16 residues. Between the trimmed V and J ends, which lost 4 bases and 5 bases, there was a span of 20 bases. The CDR3 DNA reads as TGTGCCAGCTCACTTTACACTGGGGGCGCGAATACTGAAGCTTTCTTT. It specifies CASSLYTGGANTEAFF.

The rearrangement links TRBV29-1 to TRBJ1-4; 9 positions match TRBD1. J was trimmed by 4 bases and V by 6 bases; bases with no gene match: 0. Per the germline V gene, CDR1 is SQVTM and CDR2 is ANQGSEA. The CDR3 runs 12 residues. The CDR3 region is CSVTGGNEKLFF. The CDR3 bases are TGCAGCGTGACAGGGGGTAATGAAAAACTGTTTTTT.

On this clone: Germline is not matched at one junction end, which may reflect a read error. The sample holds other DNA sequences that translate to the same CDR3. J is TRBJ2-7 and V is TRBV30, with TRBD2 matching over 7 bases. CDR1 GTSNPN and CDR2 SVGIG come from the germline V gene (reference sequence). This CDR3 region has 14 residues. Here the CDR3 reads CAWSVTSWNYEQYF. In DNA, the CDR3 is TGTGCCTGGAGTGTGACTAGCTGGAATTACGAGCAGTACTTT. Together with reference TRBV30 and TRBJ2-7, the CDR3 gives the full variable domain: SQTIHQWPATLVQPVGSPLSLECTVEGTSNPNLYWYRQAAGRGLQLLFYSVGIGQISSEVPQNLSASRPQDRQFILSSKKLLLSDSGFYLCAWSVTSWNYEQYFGPGTRLTVT.

J is TRBJ2-1 and V is TRBV9; weak D call: TRBD1 (8 bases). CDR3 length: 13 residues. Germline CDR1 SGDLS, CDR2 YYNGEE. V was shortened by 0 bases and J by 10 bases, with 11 bases between the two germline ends. In nucleotides, the CDR3 is TGTGCCAGCAGCGTAGACAGGGGGGGAGAGCAGTTCTTC. It translates to CASSVDRGGEQFF.

V is TRBV7-2 and J is TRBJ1-5, with D tentatively TRBD1 (5 bases). CDR1 SGHTA and CDR2 FQGNSA come from the germline V gene. The CDR3 covers 15 residues. V lost 0 bases to trimming and J lost 9 bases, with 15 bases between them. As DNA, the CDR3 is TGTGCCAGCAGCTTAGCGGTGGGGACTTTGTCGCCCCAGCATTTT. Encoded protein: CASSLAVGTLSPQHF.

The chain recombines TRBV6-5 with TRBJ1-3, with D unclear. The germline V and J ends were trimmed by 9 bases and 0 bases, with 12 bases remaining between them. The CDR3 runs 14 residues. CDR1 MNHEY and CDR2 SVGAGI come from the germline V gene. The CDR3 reads CASGSVHSGNTIYF. As DNA, the CDR3 is TGTGCCAGTGGCAGTGTGCACTCTGGAAACACCATATATTTT.

The CDR3 DNA follows: TGTGCCAGCAGCTCCTCCGGGACTAGCGCCGATACGCAGTATTTT. Protein: CASSSSGTSADTQYF. The chain has TRBV11-2 and TRBJ2-3; 10 bases align to TRBD2. V lost 4 bases to trimming and J lost 6 bases; unmatched junction nucleotides: 7. The CDR3 covers 15 residues. Germline loops: CDR1 SGHAT, CDR2 FQNNGV.

The chain combines TRBV10-3 with TRBJ2-2; TRBD2 matches 7 bases. The V gene's germline CDR1 is ENHRY and CDR2 SYGVKD. The V gene end was trimmed by 9 bases and the J gene end by 5 bases; junction bases not matched to a gene: 6. This CDR3 is 13 amino acids long. CDR3 DNA sequence: TGTGCCATTTCCTTCGGGGGGACCGGGGAGCTGTTTTTT. This encodes CAISFGGTGELFF.